Presented here are 13 T cell receptor beta chains from one specimen sequenced in a study of T cell repertoires in cytomegalovirus infection. MiXCR, applied by TCRdb to the reads, yields one record per CDR3 protein. The sample holds hundreds of thousands of distinct CDR3 sequences, around 10% seen once. Input material: PBMCs. These receptors all stem from a human donor in good health (CMV status not recorded). Some clones in this sample may be carry-over from other donors' samples.

This clonotype was picked up many times. The CDR3 DNA reads as TGTGCCAGCAGTAGGGGGACAGGGGGGAATGAAAAACTGTTTTTT. Translating it yields CASSRGTGGNEKLFF. The rearrangement joins TRBV12-3 or TRBV12-4 to TRBJ1-4; 11 bases line up with TRBD1. This CDR3 is 15 amino acids long. The ends lost 5 bases at V and 5 bases at J; junction bases unmatched: 4.

A remark on this clonotype: A read error may be the cause here, since a much bigger clone is one base away. This chain links TRBV3-1 with TRBJ1-5; D gene unclear. The CDR3 is 14 residues long. V was trimmed by 1 base and J by 8 bases, leaving 12 bases between them. Germline lookup yields CDR1 LGHDT and CDR2 YNNKEL (reference sequence). This chain's CDR3 is CASSQGLGIKPQHF. The CDR3 DNA reads as TGTGCCAGCAGCCAAGGCCTGGGAATCAAGCCCCAGCATTTT.

V is TRBV7-4 and J is TRBJ2-5; unclear D gene. From germline, CDR1 is SGHVT and CDR2 SQSDAQ. V was shortened by 6 bases and J by 5 bases, with 10 bases between the two germline ends. CDR3 length: 12 amino acids. The CDR3 nucleotides read TGTGCCAGCAGTACGGTTGAGGAGACCCAGTACTTC. It is translated as CASSTVEETQYF.

This clonotype was detected ten times or more. The chain combines TRBV7-6 with TRBJ2-3; D may correspond to TRBD1 or TRBD2 (7 bases each). Germline V gives CDR1 SGHVS, CDR2 FNYEAQ. V was trimmed by 5 bases and J by 2 bases, leaving 14 bases between them. The CDR3 sequence is 15 residues long. The CDR3 nucleotides read TGTGCCAGCAGCCCGGGGGGACAGACCACAGATACGCAGTATTTT. Its translation: CASSPGGQTTDTQYF.

This clonotype was counted many times. The gene calls are TRBV7-9 and TRBJ2-7; tentative D call: TRBD1 (5 bases). Trimming took 1 base from V and 6 from J, leaving 10 bases between them. The length of the CDR3 is 13 residues. Germline-derived CDR1 and CDR2 are SEHNR and FQNEAQ (reference sequence). The CDR3 coding sequence is TGTGCCAGCAGCTTAGTAGGGGTCGGCGAGCAGTACGTC. It yields the protein CASSLVGVGEQYV.

This clonotype was observed many times. This chain uses TRBV20-1 with TRBJ2-7; D possibly corresponds to TRBD1 (6 bases). Trimming removed 2 bases from V and 4 bases from J, with 15 bases in between. The CDR3 consists of 14 residues. Germline V gene lookup returns CDR1 DFQATT and CDR2 SNEGSKA (reference sequence). DNA for the CDR3: TGCAGTGCTAGACCCTCCCACAGGGCTTACGAGCAGTACGTC. It specifies CSARPSHRAYEQYV.

This clonotype has ten or more counts. The rearrangement uses TRBV12-3 or TRBV12-4 and TRBJ2-2; D not certain. V dropped 3 bases and J dropped 1 base, with 6 bases sitting between them. The CDR3 has 14 residues. CDR3 loop: CASSFTENTGELFF. The CDR3, as DNA: TGTGCCAGCAGTTTTACGGAGAACACCGGGGAGCTGTTTTTT.

There are many counts of this clonotype. This chain joins TRBV7-2 and TRBJ2-1, with 7 positions matching TRBD1. CDR1 is SGHTA, CDR2 FQGNSA, per germline. This CDR3 spans 15 amino acids. Unmatched junction bases numbered 5, after V lost 5 bases and J lost 1 base. The CDR3 region is CASSLRTGSYNEQFF. The CDR3 coding sequence is TGTGCCAGCAGCCTAAGGACAGGTTCCTACAATGAGCAGTTCTTC.

This clonotype was recorded at least ten times. The rearrangement uses TRBV7-2 and TRBJ2-3; the D gene could be TRBD1 or TRBD2 (5 bases each). Trimming stripped 6 bases from V and 4 bases from J, with 17 bases between. Germline V lookup: CDR1 SGHTA, CDR2 FQGNSA. This CDR3 region has 15 residues. CDR3 protein: CASRYPGQGADTQYF. The CDR3 DNA reads as TGTGCCAGCAGATACCCGGGGCAGGGAGCAGATACGCAGTATTTT.

This clonotype was seen a few times. This chain links TRBV20-1 with TRBJ1-1, with D unclear. The CDR3 runs to 14 residues. V lost 1 base, J lost 0 bases, and 9 bases lay in between. Germline loops: CDR1 DFQATT, CDR2 SNEGSKA (reference sequence). CDR3 loop: CSARGERLNTEAFF. The CDR3 DNA reads TGCAGTGCTAGAGGTGAGAGACTGAACACTGAAGCTTTCTTT.

Notes on this clonotype: The germline gene is not matched at one end of the junction; a read error may be the cause. The rearrangement uses TRBV7-6 and TRBJ2-1; D is unclear. The CDR3 runs 16 residues. Germline V gene lookup returns CDR1 SGHVS and CDR2 FNYEAQ. Here the CDR3 DNA reads TGTGCCATCAGCCAGATAGTTTTAAGGACCTACAATGAGCAGTTCTTC. This translates into CAISQIVLRTYNEQFF.

This clonotype occurred a few times. This chain joins TRBV29-1 and TRBJ1-1; possible D gene TRBD1, 6 bases. Trimming stripped 8 bases from V and 4 bases from J, with 17 bases between. This CDR3 is built from 13 residues. Germline CDR1 and CDR2: SQVTM and ANQGSEA. Written as DNA, the CDR3 is TGCAGCCTCCGGTGGGGGGCGGCCACTGAAGCTTTCTTT. Its protein product is CSLRWGAATEAFF.

In this sample, this clonotype turned up many times. The chain couples TRBV19 to TRBJ1-5, with 7 bases aligning to TRBD1. V gave up 6 bases and J gave up 4 bases; unmatched junction bases: 12. The CDR3 sequence is 16 residues long. Germline loops: CDR1 LNHDA, CDR2 SQIVND (reference sequence). Here the CDR3 DNA reads TGTGCCAGTAGGAAGGGAGACAGGGCAAAGAATCAGCCCCAGCATTTT. It specifies CASRKGDRAKNQPQHF.